This T cell receptor (beta chain) was observed in a study of human T cells and chemical hapten exposure. TCRdb fed the RACE reads into MiXCR, producing one record per CDR3 protein. The sample has about 69,000 distinct CDR3 sequences, 30% to 35% seen once. Germline CDR1 SQVTM, CDR2 ANQGSEA. This CDR3 is 12 amino acids long. Trimming removed 6 bases at V and 2 bases at J, with 10 bases between. The sample's time point: patch test 1, 2 weeks after DPC sensitization. Treatment reported: therapeutic diphenylcyclopropenone sensitization with weekly scalp DPC. As for this clonotype: Its antigen is currently unknown.

Study observations and caveats: Expanded TCRs produced significantly more large CDR3 similarity clusters than controls did.

The sequence was collected from a man aged 40-55 years with alopecia areata. Some clones in this sample may be carry-over from other donors' samples. The chain couples TRBV29-1 to TRBJ2-5; a possible D gene is TRBD2 (5 bases). This sample comprised whole blood, obtained in connection with sensitization to the hapten diphenylcyclopropenone (DPC). CDR3 nucleotides: TGCAGCGTGATACCGGGACAAGAGACCCAGTACTTC. This translates into CSVIPGQETQYF.